This T cell receptor beta chain was obtained from a study of Graves' ophthalmopathy and Graves' hyperthyroidism. Stable hyperthyroidism denotes an absence of ophthalmopathy throughout 18 months of follow-up. This clonotype was seen at least ten times. Using RNA transcripts, the TCR beta CDR3 regions were amplified. HTBI primers served in a first-round RT-PCR, which a second-round multiplex PCR followed. TCRdb re-called the multiplex PCR reads through MiXCR, storing one row per CDR3 protein. The sample contains roughly 380,000 distinct CDR3 sequences, roughly 14% of which appear only once. Material: peripheral blood. The source is a young woman with stable Graves' hyperthyroidism.

CDR3 nucleotide sequence: TGTGCCAGCAGCTTAGCTCCTCAAGAGACCCAGTACTTC. It encodes CASSLAPQETQYF. The chain is built from TRBV7-9 and TRBJ2-5; no reliable D call. The CDR3 has 13 residues. Germline CDR1 reads SEHNR; CDR2 reads FQNEAQ (reference sequence). The germline V and J ends were trimmed by 0 bases and 2 bases, with 4 bases remaining between them.